This T cell receptor (beta chain) was recorded in a study of shared clonotypes between healthy human individuals. It was 200 ng DNA, around 33,000 T cell genomes, that sorted-subset replicate PCRs used. TCRdb keeps only in-frame clones here, not all; method: immunoSEQ multiplex PCR. This table holds about 960,000 clones, approximately 80% found once. Per the germline V gene, CDR1 is SGHRS and CDR2 is YFSETQ. This CDR3 has 14 residues. Trimming shortened V by 4 bases and J by 6 bases, and 13 bases separated the two germline ends. This sequence originates from a young man in good health. The sequenced sample was memory CD4+ T cells sorted from blood. Subset: CD45RA-negative fraction. The chain is built from TRBV5-1 and TRBJ2-2; D may match TRBD1 or TRBD2 (5 bases each). CDR3: CASSLRWGSGELFF. DNA of the CDR3: TGCGCCAGCAGCCTCCGATGGGGGTCCGGGGAGCTGTTTTTT.